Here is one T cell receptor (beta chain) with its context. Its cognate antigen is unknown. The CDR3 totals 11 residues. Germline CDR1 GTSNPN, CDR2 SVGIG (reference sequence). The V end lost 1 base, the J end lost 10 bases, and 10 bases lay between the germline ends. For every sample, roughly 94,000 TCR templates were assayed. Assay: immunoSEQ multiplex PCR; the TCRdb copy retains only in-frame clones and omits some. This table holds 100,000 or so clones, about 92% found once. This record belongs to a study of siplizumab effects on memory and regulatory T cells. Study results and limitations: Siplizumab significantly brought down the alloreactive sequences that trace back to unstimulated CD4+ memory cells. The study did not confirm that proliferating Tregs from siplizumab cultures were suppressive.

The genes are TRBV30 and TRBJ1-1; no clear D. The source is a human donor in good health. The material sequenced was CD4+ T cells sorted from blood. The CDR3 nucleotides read TGTGCCTGGAGTGCACTATTGGGAGCTTTCTTT. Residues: CAWSALLGAFF.